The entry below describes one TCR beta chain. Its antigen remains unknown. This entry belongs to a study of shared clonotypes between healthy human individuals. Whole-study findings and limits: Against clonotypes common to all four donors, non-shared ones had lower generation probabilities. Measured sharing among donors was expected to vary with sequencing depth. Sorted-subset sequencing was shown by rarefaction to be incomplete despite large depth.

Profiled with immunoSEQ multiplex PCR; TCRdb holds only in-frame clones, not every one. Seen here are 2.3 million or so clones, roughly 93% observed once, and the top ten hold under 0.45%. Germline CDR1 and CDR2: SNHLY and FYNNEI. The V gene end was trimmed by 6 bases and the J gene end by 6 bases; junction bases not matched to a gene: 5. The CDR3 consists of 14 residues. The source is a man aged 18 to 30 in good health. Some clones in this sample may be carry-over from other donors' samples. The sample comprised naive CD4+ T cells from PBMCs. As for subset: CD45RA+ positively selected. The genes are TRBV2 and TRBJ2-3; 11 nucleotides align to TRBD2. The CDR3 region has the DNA TGTGCCAGCAGCGCGGGACTAGCGGTCGATACGCAGTATTTT. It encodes CASSAGLAVDTQYF.